Below, 17 T cell receptor beta chains from the same sample are listed, as sequenced in a study of neoadjuvant nivolumab and ipilimumab in lung cancer. Produced via immunoSEQ multiplex PCR; TCRdb's table is partial and in-frame only. The profile covers approximately 17,000 clones, with around 82% appearing a single time and over 6% taken by the ten largest. The material was tumor tissue, obtained after neoadjuvant nivolumab, alone or with ipilimumab, at or shortly before surgery. Receptors were obtained from an adult with non-small cell lung cancer.

The V call is TRBV30, the J call TRBJ1-4; a possible D gene is TRBD1 (6 bases). The CDR3 has 14 residues. The V gene lost 0 bases and the J gene lost 10 bases, with 15 bases spanning the gap. The germline gives CDR1 GTSNPN, CDR2 SVGIG (reference sequence). The CDR3 reads CAWSVDRHRGKLFF. Written as DNA, the CDR3 is TGTGCCTGGAGTGTTGACAGGCATAGGGGAAAACTGTTTTTT.

This chain links TRBV7-2 with TRBJ2-1; D uncertain. This CDR3 is 16 amino acids long. Trimming stripped 1 base from V and 2 bases from J, with 12 bases between. Germline-derived CDR1 and CDR2 are SGHTA and FQGNSA. This CDR3 is CASSLGHSIPYNEQFF. CDR3 coding DNA: TGTGCCAGCAGCTTAGGCCACAGCATACCCTACAATGAGCAGTTCTTC.

The chain recombines TRBV7-7 with TRBJ2-5; D perhaps matches TRBD2 (6 bases). The CDR3 length is 15 residues. Germline V gene data show CDR1 as SSHAT and CDR2 as FNYEAQ (reference sequence). V dropped 7 bases and J dropped 4 bases, with 19 bases sitting between them. The chain's CDR3 is CASNLMGGPGETQYF. The CDR3 nucleotides read TGTGCCAGCAATTTAATGGGGGGACCGGGAGAGACCCAGTACTTC.

This clone was seen only once. The chain recombines TRBV29-1 with TRBJ2-5; a weak D match, TRBD1 (5 bases). CDR1 and CDR2 from the germline V gene are SQVTM and ANQGSEA. Trimming took off 6 bases at V and 1 base at J, with 12 bases between the two ends. This CDR3 spans 13 amino acids. The CDR3 bases are TGCAGCGTCAGGCTAGGGGTCCAAGAGACCCAGTACTTC. Its translation is CSVRLGVQETQYF.

The chain uses TRBV9 and TRBJ1-2, with a weak D call TRBD1 (6 bases). The CDR3 has 14 residues. Between the trimmed V and J ends, which lost 4 bases and 8 bases, there was a span of 18 bases. Germline values: CDR1 SGDLS, CDR2 YYNGEE. The CDR3 DNA follows: TGTGCCAGCAGCCAGGGGACGGGGGGCCGGGGCTACACCTTC. Translation gives CASSQGTGGRGYTF.

The J gene is TRBJ2-1, the V gene TRBV6-1; the D gene is possibly TRBD1 (6 bases). CDR1 and CDR2 from the germline V gene are MNHNS and SASEGT. The V gene lost 2 bases and the J gene lost 9 bases, with 11 bases spanning the gap. CDR3 length: 13 residues. Written as DNA, the CDR3 is TGTGCCAGCAGTGAATGGGGGCCCAGTGAGCAGTTCTTC. It is translated as CASSEWGPSEQFF.

V is TRBV7-9 and J is TRBJ1-3; D is unresolved. CDR1 and CDR2 (germline): SEHNR, FQNEAQ (reference sequence). Trimming cost V 5 bases and J 4 bases, with 15 bases left between them. The CDR3 covers 15 residues. The CDR3, as DNA: TGTGCCAGCAGCCCCGGCGGGGTGTGGGGAAACACCATATATTTT. Its translation: CASSPGGVWGNTIYF. The full variable domain, in which reference TRBV7-9 and TRBJ1-3 provide the parts outside the CDR3, is DTGVSQNPRHKITKRGQNVTFRCDPISEHNRLYWYRQTLGQGPEFLTYFQNEAQLEKSRLLSDRFSAERPKGSFSTLEIQRTEQGDSAMYLCASSPGGVWGNTIYFGEGSWLTVV.

This chain connects TRBV6-6 to TRBJ1-2; 7 nucleotides match TRBD1. The CDR3 spans 13 residues. V lost 10 bases to trimming and J lost 2 bases; unmatched junction nucleotides: 7. Germline V lookup: CDR1 MNHNY, CDR2 SVGAGI (reference sequence). The CDR3, as DNA: TGTGCCAACTCCAGGGGGGTGAACTATGGCTACACCTTC. It yields the protein CANSRGVNYGYTF.

J is TRBJ2-2 and V is TRBV11-2; no clear D gene. The length of the CDR3 is 11 residues. CDR1 SGHAT and CDR2 FQNNGV come from the germline V gene. Deletions cut 5 bases from V and 12 bases from J, with 10 bases between. The CDR3 reads CASSAARKLFF. CDR3 nucleotides: TGTGCCAGCAGCGCCGCCCGGAAGCTGTTTTTT.

The chain carries TRBV2 and TRBJ1-1, with D uncertain. Trimming left V 5 bases short and J 0 bases short, with 10 bases between. The CDR3 contains 14 residues. CDR1 SNHLY and CDR2 FYNNEI come from the germline V gene. CDR3: CASSPMAVNTEAFF. The DNA of the CDR3 is TGTGCCAGCAGTCCCATGGCAGTGAACACTGAAGCTTTCTTT.

V gene TRBV7-9 combines with J gene TRBJ2-7; 8 bases match TRBD1. V dropped 3 bases and J dropped 4; count of bases not matched to a gene: 5. Germline CDR1 and CDR2: SEHNR and FQNEAQ (reference sequence). The CDR3 extends over 14 amino acids. CDR3 DNA sequence: TGTGCCAGCAGCTTCACAGGGGGTCGGTACGAGCAGTACTTC. Translated, it gives CASSFTGGRYEQYF. The full variable domain, completed using reference TRBV7-9 and TRBJ2-7, is DTGVSQNPRHKITKRGQNVTFRCDPISEHNRLYWYRQTLGQGPEFLTYFQNEAQLEKSRLLSDRFSAERPKGSFSTLEIQRTEQGDSAMYLCASSFTGGRYEQYFGPGTRLTVT.

This clone was detected a few times. The chain links TRBV7-2 to TRBJ2-5, with D possibly being TRBD1 (6 bases). Between the trimmed V and J ends, which lost 5 bases and 5 bases, there was a span of 21 bases. This CDR3 has 16 amino acids. Germline-derived CDR1 and CDR2 are SGHTA and FQGNSA. The CDR3 DNA reads as TGTGCCAGCAGCCTATACGCGAGACAGGAAAGGGAGACCCAGTACTTC. Amino acid sequence: CASSLYARQERETQYF.

The chain has TRBV11-1 and TRBJ2-1; D is possibly TRBD2 (6 bases). Germline values: CDR1 SGHAT, CDR2 FQDESV (reference sequence). The CDR3 covers 15 residues. The V end was cut by 1 base, the J end by 4 bases, with 11 bases between. CDR3 bases: TGTGCCAGCAGCTTAGGGGGGGAAGGGTACAATGAGCAGTTCTTC. Protein: CASSLGGEGYNEQFF. The variable domain in full, with the rest retrieved from reference TRBV11-1 and TRBJ2-1, is EAEVAQSPRYKITEKSQAVAFWCDPISGHATLYWYRQILGQGPELLVQFQDESVVDDSQLPKDRFSAERLKGVDSTLKIQPAELGDSAMYLCASSLGGEGYNEQFFGPGTRLTVL.

V usage is TRBV30 and J usage is TRBJ1-2; D unresolved. CDR3 length: 15 amino acids. The V and J ends lost 0 bases and 7 bases respectively, with 18 bases between them. Germline-derived CDR1 and CDR2 are GTSNPN and SVGIG (reference sequence). CDR3 DNA: TGTGCCTGGAGTGTACTAATCACCGGGTTTGGTGGCTACACCTTC. It codes for CAWSVLITGFGGYTF.

V is TRBV2 and J is TRBJ1-1; TRBD1 matches 7 bases. The CDR3 is made up of 14 amino acids. Trimming removed 2 bases from V and 5 bases from J; junction bases left unmatched: 5. The germline CDR1 and CDR2 sequences are SNHLY and FYNNEI. CDR3 nucleotide sequence: TGTGCCAGCAGTGAAAGGGGGCGAGGTACTGAAGCTTTCTTT. It encodes CASSERGRGTEAFF.

This chain uses TRBV5-4 with TRBJ2-2; possibly TRBD1 or TRBD2 for D (5 bases each). Germline loops: CDR1 SGHNT, CDR2 YYREEE (reference sequence). This CDR3 spans 16 amino acids. The V gene lost 7 bases and the J gene lost 4 bases, with 20 bases spanning the gap. CDR3 nucleotide sequence: TGTGCCAGCTATGCCGGGGCCCAAGTAGGCACCGGGGAGCTGTTTTTT. Amino acid sequence: CASYAGAQVGTGELFF.

DNA for the CDR3: TGTGCCAGCAGCAGACTAGCTACAGGGGGGACTGAAGCTTTCTTT. Translated, it gives CASSRLATGGTEAFF. The rearrangement links TRBV7-9 to TRBJ1-1; 8 nucleotides align to TRBD1. Trimming at V came to 5 bases and at J to 5 bases, leaving 10 bases not matched to a gene. The germline V gene encodes CDR1 SEHNR and CDR2 FQNEAQ (reference sequence). The CDR3 extends over 15 amino acids.